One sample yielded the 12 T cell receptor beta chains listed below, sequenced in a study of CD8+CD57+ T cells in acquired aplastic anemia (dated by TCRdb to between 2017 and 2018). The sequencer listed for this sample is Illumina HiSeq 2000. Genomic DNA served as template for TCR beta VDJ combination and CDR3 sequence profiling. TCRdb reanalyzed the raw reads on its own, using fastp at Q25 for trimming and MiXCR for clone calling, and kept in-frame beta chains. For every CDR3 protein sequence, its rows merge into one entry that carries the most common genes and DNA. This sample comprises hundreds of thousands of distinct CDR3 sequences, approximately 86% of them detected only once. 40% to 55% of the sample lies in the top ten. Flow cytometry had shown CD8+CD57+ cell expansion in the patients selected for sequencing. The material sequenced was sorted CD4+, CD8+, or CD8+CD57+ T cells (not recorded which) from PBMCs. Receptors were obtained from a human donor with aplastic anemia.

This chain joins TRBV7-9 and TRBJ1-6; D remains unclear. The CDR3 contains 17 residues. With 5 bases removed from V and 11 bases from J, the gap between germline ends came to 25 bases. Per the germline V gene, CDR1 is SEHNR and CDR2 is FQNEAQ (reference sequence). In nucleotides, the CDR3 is TGTGCCAGCAGCGCAGGCAGCGCCTCCTATAATTCACCACCCCTCCACTTT. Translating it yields CASSAGSASYNSPPLHF.

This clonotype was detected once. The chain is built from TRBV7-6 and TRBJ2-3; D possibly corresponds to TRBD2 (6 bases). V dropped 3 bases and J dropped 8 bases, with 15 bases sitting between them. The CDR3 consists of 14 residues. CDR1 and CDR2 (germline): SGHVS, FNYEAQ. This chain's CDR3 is CASSLGGCTATQYF. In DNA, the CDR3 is TGTGCCAGCAGCTTGGGGGGATGTACCGCTACGCAGTATTTT.

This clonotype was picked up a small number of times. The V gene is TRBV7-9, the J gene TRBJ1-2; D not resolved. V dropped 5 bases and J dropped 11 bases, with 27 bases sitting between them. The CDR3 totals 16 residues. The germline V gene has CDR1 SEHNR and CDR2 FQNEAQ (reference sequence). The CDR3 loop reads CASSHPMTSGRDEYTF. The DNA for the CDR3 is TGTGCCAGCAGCCATCCTATGACTAGCGGGAGGGATGAGTACACCTTC.

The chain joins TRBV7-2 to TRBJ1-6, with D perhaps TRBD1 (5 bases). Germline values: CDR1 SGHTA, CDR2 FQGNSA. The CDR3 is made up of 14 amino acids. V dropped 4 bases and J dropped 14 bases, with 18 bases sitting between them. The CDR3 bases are TGTGCCAGCAGCTCAGACAGAGGACTCGATACCCTCCACTTT. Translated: CASSSDRGLDTLHF. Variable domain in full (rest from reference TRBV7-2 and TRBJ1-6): GAGVSQSPSNKVTEKGKDVELRCDPISGHTALYWYRQSLGQGLEFLIYFQGNSAPDKSGLPSDRFSAERTGGSVSTLTIQRTQQEDSAVYLCASSSDRGLDTLHFGNGTRLTVT.

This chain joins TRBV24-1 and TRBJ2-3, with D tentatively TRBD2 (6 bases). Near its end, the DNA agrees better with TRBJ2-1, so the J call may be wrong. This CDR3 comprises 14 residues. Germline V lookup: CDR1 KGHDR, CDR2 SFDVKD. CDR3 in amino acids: CASRTTGSTDAQFF. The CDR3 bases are TGTGCCAGCAGGACTACGGGAAGTACCGATGCGCAGTTCTTC.

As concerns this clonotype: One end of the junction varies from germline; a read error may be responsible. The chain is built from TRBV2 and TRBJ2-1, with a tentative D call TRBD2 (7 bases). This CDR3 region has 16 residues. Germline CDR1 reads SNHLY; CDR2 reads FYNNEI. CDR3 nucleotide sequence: TGTGCCAGCGGGGAGGGGGGCAGAGATACGCAGGATTTGGAGTTATTC. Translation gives CASGEGGRDTQDLELF.

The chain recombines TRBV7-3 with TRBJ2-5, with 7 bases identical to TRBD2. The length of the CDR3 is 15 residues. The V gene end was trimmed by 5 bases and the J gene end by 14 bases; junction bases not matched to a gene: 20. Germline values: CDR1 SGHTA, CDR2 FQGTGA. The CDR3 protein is CASSLAAGWGYTYYF. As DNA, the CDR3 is TGTGCCAGCAGCCTAGCGGCGGGTTGGGGCTACACCTACTACTTC.

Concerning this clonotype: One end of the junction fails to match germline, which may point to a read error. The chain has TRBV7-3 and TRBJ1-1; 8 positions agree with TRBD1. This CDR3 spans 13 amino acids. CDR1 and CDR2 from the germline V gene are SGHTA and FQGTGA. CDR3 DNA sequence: TGTGCCAGCAGCTTCACAGGGGGGGGGGAAGAAGTCTTC. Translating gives CASSFTGGGEEVF.

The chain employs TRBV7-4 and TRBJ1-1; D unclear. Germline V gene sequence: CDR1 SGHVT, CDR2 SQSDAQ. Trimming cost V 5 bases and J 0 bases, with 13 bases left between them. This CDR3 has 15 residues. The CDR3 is CASSLFSDMNTEAFF. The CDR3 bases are TGTGCCAGCAGCCTATTCAGTGACATGAACACTGAAGCTTTCTTT.

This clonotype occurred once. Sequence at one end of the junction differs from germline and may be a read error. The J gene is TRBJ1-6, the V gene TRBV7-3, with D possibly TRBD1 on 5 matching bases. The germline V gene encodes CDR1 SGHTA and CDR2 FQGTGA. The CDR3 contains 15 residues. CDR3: CASSLAGRVASPVHF. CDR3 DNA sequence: TGCGCCAGCAGCCTAGCGGGCAGGGTGGCATCCCCCGTCCACTTT.

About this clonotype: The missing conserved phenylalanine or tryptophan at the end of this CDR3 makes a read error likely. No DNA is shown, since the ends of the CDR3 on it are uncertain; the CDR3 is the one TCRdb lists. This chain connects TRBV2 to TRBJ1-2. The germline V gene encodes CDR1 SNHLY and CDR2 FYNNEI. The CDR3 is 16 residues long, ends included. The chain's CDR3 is CASRLRVGDIVDFYTV.

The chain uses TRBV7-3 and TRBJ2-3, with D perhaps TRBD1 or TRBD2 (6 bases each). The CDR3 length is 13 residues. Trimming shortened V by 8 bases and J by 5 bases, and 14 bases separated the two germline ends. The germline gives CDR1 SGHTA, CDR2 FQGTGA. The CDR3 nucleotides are TGTGCCAGCGCAAACGGGGGCAAAGATACGCAGTATTTT. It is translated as CASANGGKDTQYF.